This section outlines one T cell receptor (beta chain) sequence together with its context. This clone was detected a few times. The antigen it recognizes is unknown. No per-base quality is available; no much larger clone lies one base away. The sample comes from a study of identifying expanded T cells in peripheral blood (dated by TCRdb to the late 2010s). Study-wide context: Technical replicates were generated by sequencing separate aliquots of the same genomic DNA pool, and four replicates were compared pairwise. Points the paper makes about the study in general: Between technical replicates the binomial model flagged about 1.2 differentially abundant clones, whereas over around 2 weeks the binomial model flagged about 15 and over roughly 4 weeks 19 to 20. In all healthy donors, the variance in clone template counts between samples taken 2 to 3 weeks apart rose significantly as total template count increased. The beta-binomial model significantly reduced the number of clones called differentially abundant and the false-positive rate across all healthy-donor time intervals. The authors expected biological variance in healthy repertoires might increase further over much longer intervals such as months to years.

The CDR3 runs 14 residues from the cysteine to the phenylalanine. Left in the record is the CDR3 DNA by itself, 42 bases read in frame from the first base. A distance of 12 bases separates the germline ends of V and J, which lose 5 bases and 2 bases respectively. CDR1 and CDR2 are read off the germline V gene as MNHEY and SVGAGI. The immunoSEQ Assay, which relies on bias-controlled multiplex PCR amplification of genomic DNA, was used to profile TCRbeta CDR3 regions. The source study handled its data this way. The absolute abundance of each unique TCRbeta CDR3 region was quantified after sequences were collapsed and filtered. Differential abundance was assessed using a binomial (Fisher-equivalent) model and a beta-binomial model in which time-dependent variance fitted from healthy donors was added. Any clone with fewer than 5 combined templates was excluded, and a clone was called differentially abundant if its Benjamini-Hochberg FDR was below 0.01. The form v = (b*log(k)+a)^2 was used to model beta-binomial variance as a function of total template count across the two samples. The table comes from immuneACCESS by way of TCRdb, which keeps in-frame sequences with V and J called. Part of the clones is missing from these tables; in studies checked, under half for an unresolved V gene and the rest for unknown reasons. V, J and clone size are those of that table, while D and trimming were read from the DNA. Recorded for this sample are about 89,000 clones; approximately 86% of them occurred a single time. The ten biggest clones cover 4.5% to 7% of the sample.

No immune events, such as infections, were documented for the healthy donors during the collection period. To calibrate time-dependent variance in a beta-binomial model of T-cell clone differential abundance, blood repertoires from healthy donors were used as a training cohort. The training cohort comprised about ten healthy donors, 3 female and 7 male. An age range of roughly 29 to 70 years, with an average of about 45 years, was recorded for the donors. Whole blood was collected from each healthy donor at three time points spaced about 14 days apart and obtained from a commercial supplier. For immunosequencing, genomic DNA was extracted from unsorted whole blood.

The source is a person aged 18 to 70 in good health. The sample taken for sequencing was blood. The chain was built from TRBV6-5 and TRBJ1-2; no D gene call is confident. The sequence in DNA is TGTGCCAGCAGTCCCGACACCGGAAACTATGGCTACACCTTC. Translation gives CASSPDTGNYGYTF.